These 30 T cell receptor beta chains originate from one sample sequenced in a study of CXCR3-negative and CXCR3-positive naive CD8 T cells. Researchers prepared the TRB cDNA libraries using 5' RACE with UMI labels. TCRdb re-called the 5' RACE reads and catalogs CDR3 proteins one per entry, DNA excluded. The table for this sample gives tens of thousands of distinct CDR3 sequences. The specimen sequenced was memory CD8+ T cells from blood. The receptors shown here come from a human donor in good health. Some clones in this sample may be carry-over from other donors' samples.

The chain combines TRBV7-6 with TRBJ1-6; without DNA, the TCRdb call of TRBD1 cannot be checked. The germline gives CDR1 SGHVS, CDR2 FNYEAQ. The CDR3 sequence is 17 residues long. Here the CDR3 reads CASSLTLPGQKDSPLHF.

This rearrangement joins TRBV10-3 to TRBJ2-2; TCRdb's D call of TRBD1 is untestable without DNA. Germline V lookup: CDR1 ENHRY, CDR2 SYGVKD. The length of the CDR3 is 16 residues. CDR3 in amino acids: CAISESPGQGTGELFF.

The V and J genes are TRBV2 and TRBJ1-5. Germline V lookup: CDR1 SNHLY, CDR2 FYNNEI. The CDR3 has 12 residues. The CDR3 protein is CASSSGNQPQHF.

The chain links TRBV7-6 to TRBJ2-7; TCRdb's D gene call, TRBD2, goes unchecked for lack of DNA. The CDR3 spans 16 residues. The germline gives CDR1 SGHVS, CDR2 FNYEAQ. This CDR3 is CASSPRLAGEAYEQYF.

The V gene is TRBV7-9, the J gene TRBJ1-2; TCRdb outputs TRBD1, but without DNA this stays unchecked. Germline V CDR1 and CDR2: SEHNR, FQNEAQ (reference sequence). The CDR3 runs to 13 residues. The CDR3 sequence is CASSLGTVNGYTF.

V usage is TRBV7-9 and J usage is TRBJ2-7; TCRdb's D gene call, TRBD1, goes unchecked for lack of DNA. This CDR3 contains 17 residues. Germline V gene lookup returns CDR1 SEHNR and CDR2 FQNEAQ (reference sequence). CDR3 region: CASSDPVRPRGSYEQYF.

The CDR3 here is CASNKAPGQEYQETQYF. The J gene is TRBJ2-5, the V gene TRBV11-2; TCRdb returns TRBD1, unconfirmable since there is no DNA. The CDR3 spans 17 residues. The germline V gene encodes CDR1 SGHAT and CDR2 FQNNGV. Based on the CDR3 plus reference TRBV11-2 and TRBJ2-5, the full variable domain is EAGVAQSPRYKIIEKRQSVAFWCNPISGHATLYWYQQILGQGPKLLIQFQNNGVVDDSQLPKDRFSAERLKGVDSTLKIQPAKLEDSAVYLCASNKAPGQEYQETQYFGPGTRLLVL.

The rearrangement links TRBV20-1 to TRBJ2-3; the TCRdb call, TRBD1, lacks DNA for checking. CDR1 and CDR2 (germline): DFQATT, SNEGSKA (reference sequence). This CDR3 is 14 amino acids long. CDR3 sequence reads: CSAKTGEAPDTQYF.

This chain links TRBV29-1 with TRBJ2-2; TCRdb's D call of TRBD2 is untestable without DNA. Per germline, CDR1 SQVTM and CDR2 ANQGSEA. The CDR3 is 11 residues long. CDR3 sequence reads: CSVLVAGELFF.

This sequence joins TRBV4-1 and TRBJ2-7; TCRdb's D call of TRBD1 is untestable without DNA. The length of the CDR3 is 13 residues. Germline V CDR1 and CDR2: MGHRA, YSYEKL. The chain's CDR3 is CASSQDPGSEQYF.

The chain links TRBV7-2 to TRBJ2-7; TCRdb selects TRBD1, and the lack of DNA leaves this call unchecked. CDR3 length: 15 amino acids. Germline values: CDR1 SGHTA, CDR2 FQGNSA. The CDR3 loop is CASSLGLATSYEQYF.

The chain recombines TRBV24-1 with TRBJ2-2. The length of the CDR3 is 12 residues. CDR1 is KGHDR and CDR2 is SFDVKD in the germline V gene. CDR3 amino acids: CATSDPPGELFF.

CDR3 region: CASSWIEGVETQYF. This chain links TRBV7-9 with TRBJ2-5; TCRdb picks TRBD1, but there is no DNA to check that call. The CDR3 is made up of 14 amino acids. Germline V gives CDR1 SEHNR, CDR2 FQNEAQ (reference sequence).

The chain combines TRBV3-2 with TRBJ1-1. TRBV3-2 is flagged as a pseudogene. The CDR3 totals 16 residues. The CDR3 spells CASSHGTISKNTEAFF.

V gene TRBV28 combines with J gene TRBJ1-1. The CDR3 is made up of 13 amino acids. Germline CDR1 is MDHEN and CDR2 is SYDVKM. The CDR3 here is CASSFGENTEAFF.

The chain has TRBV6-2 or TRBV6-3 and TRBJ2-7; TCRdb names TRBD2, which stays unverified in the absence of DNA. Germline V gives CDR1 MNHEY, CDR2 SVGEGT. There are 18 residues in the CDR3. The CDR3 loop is CASSYSPLEREQDHEQYF.

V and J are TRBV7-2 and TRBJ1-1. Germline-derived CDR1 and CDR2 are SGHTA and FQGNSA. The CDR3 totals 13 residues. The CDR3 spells CASSWMDGVEAFF. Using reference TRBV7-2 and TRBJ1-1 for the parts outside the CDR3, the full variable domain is GAGVSQSPSNKVTEKGKDVELRCDPISGHTALYWYRQSLGQGLEFLIYFQGNSAPDKSGLPSDRFSAERTGGSVSTLTIQRTQQEDSAVYLCASSWMDGVEAFFGQGTRLTVV.

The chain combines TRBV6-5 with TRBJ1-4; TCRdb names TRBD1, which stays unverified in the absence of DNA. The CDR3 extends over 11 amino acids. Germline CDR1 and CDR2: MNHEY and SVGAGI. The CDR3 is CASSSGTVMFF.

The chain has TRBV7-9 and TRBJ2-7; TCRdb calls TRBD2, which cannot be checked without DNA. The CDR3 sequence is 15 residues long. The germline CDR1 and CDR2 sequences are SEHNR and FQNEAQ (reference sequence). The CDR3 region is CASSLAPAGEHEQHF.

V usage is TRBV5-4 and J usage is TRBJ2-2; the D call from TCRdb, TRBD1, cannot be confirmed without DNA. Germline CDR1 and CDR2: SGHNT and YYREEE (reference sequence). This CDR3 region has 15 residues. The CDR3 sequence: CASSLGQGPTGELFF.

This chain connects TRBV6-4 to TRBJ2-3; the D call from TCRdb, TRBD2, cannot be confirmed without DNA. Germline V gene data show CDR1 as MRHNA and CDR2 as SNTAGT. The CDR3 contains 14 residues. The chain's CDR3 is CASSDSNGPDTQYF.

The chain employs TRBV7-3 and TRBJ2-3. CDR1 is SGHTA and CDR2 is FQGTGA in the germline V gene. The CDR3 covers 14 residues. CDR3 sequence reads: CASSLMGFADTQYF. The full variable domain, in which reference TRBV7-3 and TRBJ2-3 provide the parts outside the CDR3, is GAGVSQTPSNKVTEKGKYVELRCDPISGHTALYWYRQSLGQGPEFLIYFQGTGAADDSGLPNDRFFAVRPEGSVSTLKIQRTERGDSAVYLCASSLMGFADTQYFGPGTRLTVL.

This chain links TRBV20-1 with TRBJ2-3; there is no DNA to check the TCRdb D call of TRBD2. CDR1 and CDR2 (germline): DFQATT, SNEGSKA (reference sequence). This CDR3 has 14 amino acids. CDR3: CSAGGGEVTDTQYF.

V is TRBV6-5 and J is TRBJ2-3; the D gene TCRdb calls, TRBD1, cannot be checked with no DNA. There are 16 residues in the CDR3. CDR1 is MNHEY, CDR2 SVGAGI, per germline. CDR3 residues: CASSPRGTAHTDTQYF.

The CDR3 here is CSARLAGVRRDTDTQYF. The chain couples TRBV20-1 to TRBJ2-3; TCRdb outputs TRBD2, but without DNA this stays unchecked. CDR1 DFQATT and CDR2 SNEGSKA come from the germline V gene (reference sequence). This CDR3 spans 17 amino acids.

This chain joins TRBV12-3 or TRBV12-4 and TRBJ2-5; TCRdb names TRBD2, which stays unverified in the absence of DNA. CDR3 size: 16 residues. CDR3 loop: CASSPQLAGYQETQYF.

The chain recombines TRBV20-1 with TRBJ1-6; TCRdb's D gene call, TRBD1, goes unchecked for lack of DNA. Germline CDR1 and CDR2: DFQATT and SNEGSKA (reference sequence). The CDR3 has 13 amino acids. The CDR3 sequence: CSANQGAGSPLHF.

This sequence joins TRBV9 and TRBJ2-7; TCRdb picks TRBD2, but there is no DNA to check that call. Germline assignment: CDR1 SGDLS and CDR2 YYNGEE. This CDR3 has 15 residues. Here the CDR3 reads CASSVSELADYEQYF.

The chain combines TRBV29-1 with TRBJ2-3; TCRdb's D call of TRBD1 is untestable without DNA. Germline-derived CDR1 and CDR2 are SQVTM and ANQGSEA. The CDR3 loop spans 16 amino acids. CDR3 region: CSVNSPQGTSTDTQYF.

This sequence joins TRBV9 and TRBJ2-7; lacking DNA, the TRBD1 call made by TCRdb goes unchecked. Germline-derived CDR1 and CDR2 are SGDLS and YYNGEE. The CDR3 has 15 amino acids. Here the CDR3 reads CASSLTGAVAYEQYF.